This T cell receptor beta chain was recorded in a study of T cells in Graves' hyperthyroidism and ophthalmopathy. V shed 7 bases and J shed 4 bases, with 10 bases lying between them. This CDR3 region has 11 residues. Germline V CDR1 and CDR2: SQVTM, ANQGSEA. Details on this clonotype: This clone may be a read error of a much larger clone one base away.

There were TCR beta CDR3 regions amplified from RNA transcripts. HTBI primers drove first-round RT-PCR of the TCR CDR3. TCRdb re-derived calls from the multiplex PCR reads in MiXCR, one entry per CDR3 protein. Among around 660,000 distinct CDR3 sequences listed, roughly 45% were seen once. J is TRBJ1-1 and V is TRBV29-1; D unclear. The source of this sequence is an adult man with Graves' disease, either hyperthyroidism or ophthalmopathy (not recorded which). The sequenced material came from peripheral blood or thyroid tissue (not recorded which). CDR3: CSARWATEAFF. The CDR3 DNA reads as TGCAGCGCCCGTTGGGCCACTGAAGCTTTCTTT.